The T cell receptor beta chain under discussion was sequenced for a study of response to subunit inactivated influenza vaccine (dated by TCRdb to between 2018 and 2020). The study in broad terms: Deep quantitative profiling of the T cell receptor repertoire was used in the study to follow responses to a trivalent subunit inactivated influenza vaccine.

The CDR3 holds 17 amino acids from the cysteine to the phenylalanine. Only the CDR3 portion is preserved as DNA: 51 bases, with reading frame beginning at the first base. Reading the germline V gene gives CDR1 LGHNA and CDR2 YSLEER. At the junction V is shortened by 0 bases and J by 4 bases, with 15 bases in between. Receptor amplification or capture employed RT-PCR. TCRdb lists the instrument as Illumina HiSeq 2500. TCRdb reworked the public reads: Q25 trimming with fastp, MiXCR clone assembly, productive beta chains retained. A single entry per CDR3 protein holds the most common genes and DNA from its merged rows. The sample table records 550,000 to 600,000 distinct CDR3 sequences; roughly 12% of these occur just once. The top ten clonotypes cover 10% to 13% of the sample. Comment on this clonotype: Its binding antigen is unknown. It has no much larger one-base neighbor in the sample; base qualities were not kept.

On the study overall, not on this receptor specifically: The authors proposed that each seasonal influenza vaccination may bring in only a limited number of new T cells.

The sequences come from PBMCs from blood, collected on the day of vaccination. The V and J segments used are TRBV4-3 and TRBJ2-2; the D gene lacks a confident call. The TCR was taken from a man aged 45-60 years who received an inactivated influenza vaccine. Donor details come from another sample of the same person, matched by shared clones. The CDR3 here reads CASSQDLLGSGTGELFF. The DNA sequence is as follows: TGCGCCAGCAGCCAAGACCTCTTGGGGTCGGGCACCGGGGAGCTGTTTTTT.